The 2 T cell receptor beta chains in this list originate from one sample, sequenced in a study of tumor-infiltrating lymphocytes in primary liver carcinoma (dated by TCRdb to about 2017). Sequencer: Illumina HiSeq 2500. Starting from 450 to 500 ng total RNA, TCRbeta-specific cDNA was produced by reverse transcription with a constant-region primer and ProtoScript II reverse transcriptase. Construction of the TCRbeta libraries relied on three nested rounds of multiplex PCR, following a slightly modified ARM-PCR procedure. Each of the first two PCR rounds ran for around 9 cycles and used multiplex TRBV1-TRBV30 forward primers together with a Cbeta reverse primer. TCRdb applied fastp at Q25 and MiXCR to the public reads, then kept only in-frame beta chains. Under each unique CDR3 protein, matching rows form one entry showing the most common genes and DNA. This sample lists roughly 78,000 distinct CDR3 sequences; 60% to 80% were detected once. Approximately 13% of the sample is taken by the ten largest.

Total RNA and DNA were co-extracted without cell sorting from 20-30 mg of bulk tissue using the AllPrep DNA/RNA mini kit. Sequencing was done on a sample of liver tumor tissue from sampling region 4. The cell subset or site label of this sample denotes: tumor region T4, right-lateral pole. The receptors stem from a woman aged 60-70 years with primary liver carcinoma and hepatitis B virus infection.

This clonotype has ten or more counts. This chain joins TRBV4-1 and TRBJ2-1; possible D gene TRBD2, 5 bases. Trimming stripped 4 bases from V and 4 bases from J, with 8 bases between. Germline assignment: CDR1 MGHRA and CDR2 YSYEKL. The CDR3 contains 13 residues. The CDR3: CASSRDYYNEQFF. CDR3 sequence (DNA): TGCGCCAGCAGCCGTGACTATTACAATGAGCAGTTCTTC.

This clonotype showed up many times. The gene calls are TRBV18 and TRBJ1-1; 8 bases align to TRBD1. CDR3 length: 13 amino acids. The V and J ends lost 3 bases and 14 bases, in that order; junction bases with no gene match: 11. Germline V gene data show CDR1 as KGHSH and CDR2 as LQKENI. CDR3 sequence reads: CASSPYGQGEIFF. The DNA for the CDR3 is TGTGCCAGCTCACCTTACGGACAGGGTGAGATCTTCTTT.